The present T cell receptor beta chain was sequenced within a study of CD8 T cells in ankylosing spondylitis. General study results and limits: Seven to nine highly homologous variants formed a TCR beta motif that appeared characteristic of ankylosing spondylitis blood.

For this clonotype: Its antigen remains unknown.

TCRdb passed the 5' RACE reads through MiXCR, listing each CDR3 protein once. Here the sample spans 200,000 to 250,000 distinct CDR3 sequences, around 16% being singletons. The CDR3 consists of 12 residues. V was pared by 4 bases and J by 8 bases, with 11 bases between. Germline lookup yields CDR1 SEHNR and CDR2 FQNEAQ (reference sequence). Sample: blood, either unsorted or a sorted T cell fraction (not recorded which). This receptor was taken from a male donor with ankylosing spondylitis. This chain uses TRBV7-9 with TRBJ1-2; no clear D gene. This chain's CDR3 is CASSSTVAGYTF. The CDR3 nucleotides read TGTGCCAGCAGCTCAACAGTCGCGGGCTACACCTTC.